The rows below give T cell receptor beta chains drawn from one sample of a study of metastatic and nonmetastatic thyroid tumors. TCRdb reanalyzed the PCR reads via MiXCR. This table has tens of thousands of clones, around 13% appearing once. The material sequenced was tumor tissue. All receptors come from a female donor with papillary thyroid cancer or a benign thyroid nodule (not recorded which). Some clones in this sample may be carry-over from other donors' samples. CDR3s include the opening cysteine and the closing phenylalanine or tryptophan. The D gene is left open where the match is weak. The size entry is marked missing in some rows and otherwise reads once, few, many or a size class.

d_call,clone_size,v_call,j_call,cdr3_nt,cdr3_aa
.,many,TRBV20-1,TRBJ1-2,TGCAGTGCTAGAGATAGTTTGGGGGGAAGTGGCTACACCTTC,CSARDSLGGSGYTF
.,many,TRBV19,TRBJ1-2,TGTGCCAGTATTGACTGGGGCAGGGCAGATGGCTACACCTTC,CASIDWGRADGYTF
TRBD2,medium-sized,TRBV2,TRBJ2-7,TGTGCCAGCAGACTGGGACTAGCCTCGTTTGAGCAGTACTTC,CASRLGLASFEQYF
.,many,TRBV13,TRBJ2-2,TGTGCCAGCAGCTTGGGGTACACCGGGGAGCTGTTTTTT,CASSLGYTGELFF
.,many,TRBV6-5,TRBJ2-1,TGTGCCAGCAGTTACTTTCCGCGCAGGGGAGACAATGAGCAGTTCTTC,CASSYFPRRGDNEQFF
.,many,TRBV12-3/TRBV12-4,TRBJ1-2,TGTGCCAGCAGAGAAAGCTGGGGCAGTCGGGGCTACACCTTC,CASRESWGSRGYTF
.,many,TRBV11-2,TRBJ1-1,TGTGCCAGCAGCTTGCGGCGGATGAACACTGAAGCTTTCTTT,CASSLRRMNTEAFF
.,many,TRBV6-5,TRBJ2-3,TGTGCCAGCAGTTACATTTTCAGAAGGGCCCCCGATACGCAGTATTTT,CASSYIFRRAPDTQYF
.,many,TRBV11-2,TRBJ1-5,TGTGCCAGCAGCTTATCCCAGGGGCACAATCAGCCCCAGCATTTT,CASSLSQGHNQPQHF
.,few,TRBV6-5,TRBJ1-3,TGTGCCAGCAGTTACTTAATATTGAGCCGTTCTGGAAACACCATATATTTT,CASSYLILSRSGNTIYF
.,many,TRBV12-3/TRBV12-4,TRBJ2-1,TGTGCCAGCATCCCCGCGCTGACTAAAAGCTCCTACAATGAGCAGTTCTTC,CASIPALTKSSYNEQFF
.,many,TRBV7-9,TRBJ2-2,TGTGCCAGCAGCCCCTTTACCGGGGAGCTGTTTTTT,CASSPFTGELFF
.,many,TRBV20-1,TRBJ2-1,TGCAGTGCTAGATTGACTGGGTACGGGGAAGAGCAGTTCTTC,CSARLTGYGEEQFF
.,.,TRBV20-1,TRBJ2-7,TGCAGTGCTAAAGGTCGGGAGTTCGTGCACTTC,CSAKGREFVHF
.,many,TRBV20-1,TRBJ2-3,TGCAGTGCTACTGCTAGCTTAGCTTTCGGTACGCAGTATTTT,CSATASLAFGTQYF
TRBD2,few,TRBV6-1,TRBJ2-3,TGTGCCAGCAGACCGGGACTAGCTAGCACAGATACGCAGTATTTT,CASRPGLASTDTQYF
.,.,TRBV6-1,TRBJ2-1,TGTGCCAGCAGCAGCGGTGGTGGATTGAATGATCAGTTCTTC,CASSSGGGLNDQFF
TRBD1,.,TRBV24-1,TRBJ2-5,TGTGCCACCAGTGAATCCACCTTGACAGGGACACCAGAGACCCAGTACTTC,CATSESTLTGTPETQYF
.,many,TRBV6-2/TRBV6-3,TRBJ1-2,TGTGCCAGCAGTCAAGGGGCAGCGCGCTATGGCTACACCTTC,CASSQGAARYGYTF
.,few,TRBV6-1,TRBJ1-2,TGTGCCAGCAGTGAAGGTGGTGTCTATGGCTACACCTTC,CASSEGGVYGYTF
TRBD2,many,TRBV11-2,TRBJ2-7,TGTGCCAGCAGCTTTCCCCGGGGACTAGCGGGAGGGGAGTACGAGCAGTACTTC,CASSFPRGLAGGEYEQYF
TRBD2,many,TRBV7-2,TRBJ2-1,TGTGCCAGCAGCCGCTCTAGCGGGAGTACCGGTGAGCAGTTCTTC,CASSRSSGSTGEQFF
.,.,TRBV5-6,TRBJ1-3,TGTGCCAGCAGCTTGGGGCCAAGGTTGGACACTGGAAACACCATATATTTT,CASSLGPRLDTGNTIYF
.,many,TRBV5-1,TRBJ2-7,TGCGCCAGCAGCTTGGGGGCCACCGAGCAGTACTTC,CASSLGATEQYF
.,many,TRBV20-1,TRBJ2-7,TGCAGTGCTAGAGATATCGCGGGTATGATCTACGAGCAGTACTTC,CSARDIAGMIYEQYF
.,many,TRBV30,TRBJ1-1,TGTGCCTGGACCGTCAGTCAAAACACTGAAGCTTTCTTT,CAWTVSQNTEAFF
.,many,TRBV7-8,TRBJ2-1,TGTGCCAGCAGCCGGGATACAGGTAACAATGAGCAGTTCTTC,CASSRDTGNNEQFF
.,many,TRBV19,TRBJ1-3,TGTGCCACCCTCGCTGGAAACACCATATATTTT,CATLAGNTIYF
.,many,TRBV15,TRBJ1-1,TGTGCCACCAGCAGAGATCAGGGGCTGGGCACTGAAGCTTTCTTT,CATSRDQGLGTEAFF
TRBD2,many,TRBV20-1,TRBJ2-5,TGCAGTGCTCGAATGAGTGGAGGGATTCTAGCGGGTGCAGTACAAGAGACCCAGTACTTC,CSARMSGGILAGAVQETQYF
.,many,TRBV4-1,TRBJ1-5,TGCGCCAGCAGCCAAGATCAGGCTAGCAATCAGCCCCAGCATTTT,CASSQDQASNQPQHF
.,.,TRBV20-1,TRBJ1-2,TGCAGTGCCCTATGGCCGGGAGGGTATGTCTACACCTTC,CSALWPGGYVYTF
TRBD2,many,TRBV20-1,TRBJ2-2,TGCAGTGCTAGGTCACTAGCGGAGAACACCGGGGAGCTGTTTTTT,CSARSLAENTGELFF
.,many,TRBV5-6,TRBJ2-7,TGTGCCAGCAGCTTGGTCGGGTGGGAAGGGGACGAGCAGTACTTC,CASSLVGWEGDEQYF
.,.,TRBV5-8,TRBJ2-2,TGTGCCAGCAGACTGCCGTGGGGGGACACCGGGGAGCTGTTTTTT,CASRLPWGDTGELFF
.,many,TRBV11-3,TRBJ2-5,TGTGCCAGCAGCTTTAGGGACAAGTTTCAAGAGACCCAGTACTTC,CASSFRDKFQETQYF
.,.,TRBV7-9,TRBJ2-7,TGTGCCAGCAGCCCCTGGACTATCCCGGCGGAGCAGTACTTC,CASSPWTIPAEQYF
.,many,TRBV12-3/TRBV12-4,TRBJ1-2,TGTGCCAGCAGTTTAGGGGAGGGCTACACCTTC,CASSLGEGYTF
.,many,TRBV20-1,TRBJ1-1,TGCAGTGCTAGAGATCTCTCTCGCCTTTTGGCCAGTTTGGGTGAAGCTTTCTTT,CSARDLSRLLASLGEAFF
.,many,TRBV5-1,TRBJ2-3,TGCGCCAGCAGCTTGCCCCCCACAGATACGCAGTATTTT,CASSLPPTDTQYF
TRBD1,few,TRBV6-1,TRBJ1-3,TGTGCCAGCAGTAGCAGGGGGCTCGGAAACACCATATATTTT,CASSSRGLGNTIYF
.,.,TRBV24-1,TRBJ2-3,TGTGCCACCAGTGATTTGTCGGGGGTTAGCACAGATACGCAGTATTTT,CATSDLSGVSTDTQYF